This entry is about one TCR beta chain. These data originate in a study of cytomegalovirus exposure and HLA in healthy donors. PCR primers comprised 60 Vbeta and 13 Jbeta primers. The method was immunoSEQ multiplex PCR; TCRdb's version includes in-frame clones alone and lacks a portion of them. The table shows some 150,000 clones, with approximately 90% occurring only once. The CDR3 has 14 residues. The germline V gene encodes CDR1 MNHEY and CDR2 SMNVEV (reference sequence). V gave up 5 bases and J gave up 4 bases, with 12 bases separating them. The sequenced material came from PBMCs. This TCR derives from a woman aged 25 to 39 in good health and CMV-seronegative. The V call is TRBV27, the J call TRBJ2-1; D remains unclear. The chain's CDR3 is CASSPELIYNEQFF. The CDR3 nucleotides are TGTGCCAGCAGTCCTGAACTAATTTACAATGAGCAGTTCTTC.